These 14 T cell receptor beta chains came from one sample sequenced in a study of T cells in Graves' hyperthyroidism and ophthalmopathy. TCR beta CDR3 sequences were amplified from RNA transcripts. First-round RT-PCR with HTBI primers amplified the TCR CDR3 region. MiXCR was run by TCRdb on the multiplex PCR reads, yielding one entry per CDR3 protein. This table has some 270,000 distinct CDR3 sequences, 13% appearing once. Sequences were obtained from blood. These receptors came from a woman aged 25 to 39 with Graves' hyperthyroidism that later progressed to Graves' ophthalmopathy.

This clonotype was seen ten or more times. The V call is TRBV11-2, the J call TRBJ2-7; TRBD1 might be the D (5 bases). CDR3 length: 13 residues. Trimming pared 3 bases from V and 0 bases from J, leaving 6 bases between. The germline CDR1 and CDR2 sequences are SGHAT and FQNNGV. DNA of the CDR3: TGTGCCAGCAGCTTTGACAGCTCCTACGAGCAGTACTTC. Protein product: CASSFDSSYEQYF.

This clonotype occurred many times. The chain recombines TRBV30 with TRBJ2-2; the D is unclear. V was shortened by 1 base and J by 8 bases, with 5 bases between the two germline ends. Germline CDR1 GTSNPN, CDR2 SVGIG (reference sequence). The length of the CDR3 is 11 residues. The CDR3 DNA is TGTGCCTGGAGTGGGTCAGGGGAGCTGTTTTTT. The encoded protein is CAWSGSGELFF.

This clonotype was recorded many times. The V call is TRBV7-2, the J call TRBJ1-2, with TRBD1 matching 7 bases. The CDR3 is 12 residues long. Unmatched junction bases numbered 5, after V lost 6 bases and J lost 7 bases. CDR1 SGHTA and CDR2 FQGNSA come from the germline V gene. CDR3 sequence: CASRDRDVGYTF. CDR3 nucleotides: TGTGCCAGCAGAGACAGGGACGTTGGCTACACCTTC.

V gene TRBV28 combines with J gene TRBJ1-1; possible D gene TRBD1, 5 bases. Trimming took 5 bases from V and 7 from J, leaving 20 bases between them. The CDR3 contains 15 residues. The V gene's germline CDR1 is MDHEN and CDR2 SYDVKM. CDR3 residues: CASSPRGRGGGEAFF. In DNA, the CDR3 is TGTGCCAGCAGTCCTCGGGGCCGCGGGGGGGGTGAAGCTTTCTTT.

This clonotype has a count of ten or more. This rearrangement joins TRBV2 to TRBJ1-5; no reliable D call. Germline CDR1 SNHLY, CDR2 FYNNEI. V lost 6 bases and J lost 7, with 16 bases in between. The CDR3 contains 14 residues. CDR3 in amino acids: CASSSDGLGQPQHF. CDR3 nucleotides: TGTGCCAGCAGCTCGGACGGACTCGGGCAGCCCCAGCATTTT.

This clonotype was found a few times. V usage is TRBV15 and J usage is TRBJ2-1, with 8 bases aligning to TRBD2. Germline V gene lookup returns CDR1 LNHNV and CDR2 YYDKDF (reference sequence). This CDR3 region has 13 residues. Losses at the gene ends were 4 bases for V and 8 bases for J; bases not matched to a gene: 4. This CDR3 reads CATSTPGGDEQFF. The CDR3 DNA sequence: TGTGCCACCAGCACCCCCGGGGGGGATGAGCAGTTCTTC.

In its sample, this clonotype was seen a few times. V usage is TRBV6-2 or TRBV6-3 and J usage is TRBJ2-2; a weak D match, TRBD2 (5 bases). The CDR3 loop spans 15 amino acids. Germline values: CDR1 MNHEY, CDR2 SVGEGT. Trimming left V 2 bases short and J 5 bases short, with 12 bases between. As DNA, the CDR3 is TGTGCCAGCAGTTACAGGCGGGTTGGGACCGGGGAGCTGTTTTTT. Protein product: CASSYRRVGTGELFF.

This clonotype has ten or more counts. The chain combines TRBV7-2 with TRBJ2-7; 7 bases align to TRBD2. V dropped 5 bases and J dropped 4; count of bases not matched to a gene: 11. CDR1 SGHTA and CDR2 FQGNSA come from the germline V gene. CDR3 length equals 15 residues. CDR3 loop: CASSGTGTNTYEQYF. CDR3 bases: TGTGCCAGCAGCGGCACCGGGACTAACACATACGAGCAGTACTTC.

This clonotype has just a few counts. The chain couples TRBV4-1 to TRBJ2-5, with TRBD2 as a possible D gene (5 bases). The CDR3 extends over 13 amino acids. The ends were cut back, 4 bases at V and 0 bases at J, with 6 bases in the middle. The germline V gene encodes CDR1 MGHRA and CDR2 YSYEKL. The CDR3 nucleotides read TGCGCCAGCAGCCGGGGAGACCAAGAGACCCAGTACTTC. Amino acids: CASSRGDQETQYF.

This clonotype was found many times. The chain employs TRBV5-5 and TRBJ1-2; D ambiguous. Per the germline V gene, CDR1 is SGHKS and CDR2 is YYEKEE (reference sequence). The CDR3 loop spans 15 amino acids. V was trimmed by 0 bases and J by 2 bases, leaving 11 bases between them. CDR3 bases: TGTGCCAGCAGCTTGGAGAAGGGTGTGAACTATGGCTACACCTTC. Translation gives CASSLEKGVNYGYTF.

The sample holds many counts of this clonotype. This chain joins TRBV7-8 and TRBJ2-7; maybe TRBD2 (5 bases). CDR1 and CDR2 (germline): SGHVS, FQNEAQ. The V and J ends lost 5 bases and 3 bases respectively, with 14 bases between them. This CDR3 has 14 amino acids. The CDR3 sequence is CASSPGLGSYEQYF. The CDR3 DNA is TGTGCCAGCAGCCCCGGACTGGGAAGCTACGAGCAGTACTTC.

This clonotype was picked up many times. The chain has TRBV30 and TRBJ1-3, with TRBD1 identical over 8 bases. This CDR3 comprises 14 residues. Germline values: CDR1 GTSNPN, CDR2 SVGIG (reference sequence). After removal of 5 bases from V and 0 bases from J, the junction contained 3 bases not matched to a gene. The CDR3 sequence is CAWGDRSSGNTIYF. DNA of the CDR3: TGTGCCTGGGGGGACAGGAGCTCTGGAAACACCATATATTTT.

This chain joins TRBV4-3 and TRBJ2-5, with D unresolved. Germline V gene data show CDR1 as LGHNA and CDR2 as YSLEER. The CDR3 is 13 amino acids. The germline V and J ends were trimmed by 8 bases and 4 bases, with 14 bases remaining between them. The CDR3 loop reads CASAPVPIETQYF. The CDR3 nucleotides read TGCGCCAGCGCACCTGTGCCTATAGAGACCCAGTACTTC.

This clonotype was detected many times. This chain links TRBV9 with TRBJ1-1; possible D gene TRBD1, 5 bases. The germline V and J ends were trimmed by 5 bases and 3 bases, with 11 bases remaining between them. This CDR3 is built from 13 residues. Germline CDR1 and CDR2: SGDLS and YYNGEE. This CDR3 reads CASSDDSDTEAFF. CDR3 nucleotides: TGTGCCAGCAGTGACGACAGCGACACTGAAGCTTTCTTT.